This T cell receptor (beta chain) originates from a study of immune evolution from preneoplasia to lung adenocarcinoma. Study findings and constraints: Later-stage lesions seemingly showed higher T cell density and diversity than normal lung. Top clone frequencies peaked in normal lung, apparently declining through invasive adenocarcinoma. KRAS-mutant nodules had the highest T cell clonality.

The length of the CDR3 is 15 residues. Trimming took 4 bases from V and 4 from J, leaving 14 bases between them. Germline CDR1 SGHAT, CDR2 FQNNGV. Comments on this clone: Its antigen remains unknown.

Macro-dissection enriched premalignant or tumor cells before nucleic acid extraction. The data were produced by immunoSEQ multiplex PCR, yet TCRdb's version contains in-frame clones alone and is incomplete. The table shows 7,500 to 8,500 clones, with roughly 80% occurring only once. This rearrangement joins TRBV11-2 to TRBJ2-1, with TRBD2 as a possible D gene (6 bases). Sequencing was carried out using FFPE invasive lung adenocarcinoma tissue. The sequence was obtained from a person between 50 and 70 years old with lung adenocarcinoma. DNA of the CDR3: TGTGCCAGCAGCTCCGGATCGGCGGGGTACAATGAGCAGTTCTTC. Translation gives CASSSGSAGYNEQFF.